These T cell receptor beta chains were read from a single sample in a study of T cells expressing NK-cell markers. TCRdb reprocessed the 5' RACE reads, with one entry per CDR3 protein and no DNA. The sample includes over 120,000 distinct CDR3 sequences. The sequenced material came from blood T cells: a sorted CD56 or NKG2C T cell subset, CD4+ or CD8+ T cells, or bulk PBMC T cells (not recorded which). The source of these receptors is a man aged 18 to 30 in good health. The CDR3 runs from the conserved cysteine through the conserved F or W.

J gene	V gene	CDR3 protein
TRBJ1-5	TRBV12-3/TRBV12-4	CASRVGANQPQHF
TRBJ2-3	TRBV9	CASSARTSLADTQYF
TRBJ2-1	TRBV6-6	CASRLAGDEQFF
TRBJ2-5	TRBV5-1	CASSLYRTQETQYF
TRBJ1-1	TRBV10-3	CAIIPDRNTEAFF
TRBJ2-1	TRBV27	CASSFLTSGTGSYNEQFF
TRBJ2-1	TRBV7-9	CASSSTLAILYNEQFF
TRBJ1-4	TRBV11-2	CASSPWPGDNEKLFF
TRBJ2-1	TRBV19	CASTSSLTSEQFF
TRBJ2-5	TRBV13	CASSTSGQKETQYF
TRBJ2-3	TRBV4-1	CASWGGGTDTQYF
TRBJ2-7	TRBV11-2	CASSSSGRAFDEQYF
TRBJ1-5	TRBV12-3/TRBV12-4	CASSFGGRSNQPQHF
TRBJ2-5	TRBV7-6	CASSLAGPSGSGETQYF
TRBJ2-3	TRBV12-3/TRBV12-4	CASSLMGGLAAPTDTQYF
TRBJ2-3	TRBV4-2	CASSQTPGLAGTDTQYF
TRBJ2-1	TRBV12-3/TRBV12-4	CASRSTREDNEQFF
TRBJ2-4	TRBV29-1	CSVEDPSGRAHAGIQYF
TRBJ1-6	TRBV5-4	CASSLAGETGNSPLHF
TRBJ2-2	TRBV6-5	CASSWGGLNTGELFF
TRBJ2-2	TRBV7-9	CASSLAGPNTGELFF
TRBJ1-3	TRBV19	CASNYRGQATNTTYF
TRBJ2-1	TRBV5-4	CASSSGVEQFF
TRBJ2-3	TRBV11-2	CASSYHGRTSTDTQYF
TRBJ2-1	TRBV9	CASTGLSNEQFF
TRBJ2-7	TRBV11-2	CASSFSADEQYF
TRBJ1-2	TRBV5-1	CASSRGTGNYGYTF
TRBJ2-5	TRBV12-3/TRBV12-4	CASRRTGFDLKETQYF
TRBJ2-3	TRBV19	CASSALADTQYF
TRBJ2-6	TRBV5-6	CASSLWGQGANVLTF
TRBJ2-7	TRBV5-6	CASSMTSGTEQYF
TRBJ2-1	TRBV20-1	CSASAEAADEQFF
TRBJ2-1	TRBV7-9	CASSGLADNPGNNEQFF
TRBJ2-1	TRBV20-1	CSAKPPGLAVSSYNEQFF
TRBJ2-1	TRBV6-5	CASSYGNGIEQFF
TRBJ2-5	TRBV7-6	CASSLVRASGFQETQYF
TRBJ2-7	TRBV5-6	CASTGTPTYEQYF
TRBJ2-1	TRBV19	CASVGDRFSDEQFF
TRBJ2-7	TRBV9	CASSAGTSGIYEQYF
TRBJ2-1	TRBV5-1	CASSSRDRGFHEQFF
TRBJ2-1	TRBV10-2	CASSESASGSGEQFF
TRBJ2-1	TRBV19	CATELGLAGGEQFF
TRBJ2-7	TRBV12-3/TRBV12-4	CASSLEVTYEQYF
TRBJ2-1	TRBV5-4	CASSLWVLGQGRPTSSYNEQFF
TRBJ1-1	TRBV15	CATSPDRRDTEAFF
TRBJ1-1	TRBV6-2/TRBV6-3	CASRGIEAGAFF
TRBJ2-7	TRBV4-2	CASSQESGARGSYEQYF
TRBJ1-1	TRBV2	CASSRSGQGGTEAFF
TRBJ1-4	TRBV2	CASSESGARNEKLFF
TRBJ2-5	TRBV6-2/TRBV6-3	CASSSDLHFAYF
TRBJ2-1	TRBV20-1	CSARDRSGGHNEQFF
TRBJ2-5	TRBV4-2	CASSQQETQYF
TRBJ2-1	TRBV7-2	CASSPGTWQFF
TRBJ2-7	TRBV5-1	CASSLSTGLGSYEQYF
TRBJ2-5	TRBV3-1	CASSHLQGSDAQETQYF